This T cell receptor beta chain emerged from a study of human T cells and chemical hapten exposure (dated by TCRdb to the early 2020s). For the wider study: For sensitization, 2% DPC in acetone was applied to a 2 cm by 2 cm area of upper inner arm skin. Throughout the approximately 22-week study period, patients were also given weekly therapeutic DPC doses on the scalp. Patch testing on the upper back used Finn chambers containing 0.01% DPC, with scoring done after 6 days according to International Contact Dermatitis Research Group standards. The patient cohort, mostly female, included alopecia areata with under or over 50% scalp involvement, alopecia totalis and alopecia universalis. The libraries were sequenced as a pool, and the TCR yield per sample differed mostly because of small variations in library volumes within the pool. Peripheral blood TCR repertoire changes were tracked in vivo in alopecia patients during primary and secondary sensitization to the hapten diphenylcyclopropenone (DPC). Blood samples were taken from patients before sensitization (week 0) and at 2, 6 and about 24 weeks after DPC sensitization. Nearly 30 alopecia patients provided blood for TCR sequencing at one to four time points (pre-sensitization, 2, 6 and 24 weeks).

Ten or more counts support this clonotype. No antigen is known for it. Per-base qualities were not stored, and no clone one base away is much larger. On the study overall, not on this receptor specifically: Alopecia, a presumed autoimmune disease, was present in all patients, so the immune response of the patients might differ from that of healthy individuals. Significantly more large CDR3 similarity clusters were formed by expanded TCRs than by pre-sensitization or healthy control sets, consistent with antigen-driven responses. Patch test score was positively correlated with the number of PT1 expanded TCRs, with significance at thresholds 8, 16 and 32 but not at 4. DPC sensitization did not change the number of TCRs with a frequency above 1 in 1000, and there was no evidence of changes in global repertoire structure. Repeated subsampling changed both the strength of the expansion versus patch-test correlation and the threshold at which that correlation became significant.

Library preparation used RACE. Instrument used: NextSeq 500. Library preparation attached unique molecular identifiers to individual cDNA molecules for quantitative, reproducible TCR counting. For every blood RNA sample, sequencing covered both the TCR alpha and TCR beta chains. In the source study's methods: Samples had a median of 95,638 TCRs, with a range from about 23,224 to 750,000. The Decombinator software suite was used to annotate the V, J and CDR3 of the TCR reads. To make PS versus PT1 abundance plots, every sample was subsampled to the same number of TCRs (28,000). TCRs were defined as expanded if absent before sensitization and observed at least eight times at the 2-week time point. Through fastp at Q25 and MiXCR, TCRdb rebuilt clones from the public reads, retaining in-frame beta chains. All rows with the same CDR3 protein become a single entry with the most common DNA and genes. It is TCRdb's table, rather than the study itself, that gives the V and J calls and clone size. Counted in this sample were just over 80,000 distinct CDR3 sequences; approximately 12% of them appeared once. The top ten constitute around 4.4% of the sample.

Interpreted using the paper, the time point label stands for: patch test 1, 2 weeks after DPC sensitization. Explained via the paper, the treatment or condition label denotes: therapeutic diphenylcyclopropenone sensitization with weekly scalp DPC. Blood at each patch-test visit was drawn before the patch test was applied. Eligible patients were aged 18 to 70, diagnosed with alopecia, deemed suitable for DPC therapy, and excluded if pregnant. Total RNA was extracted from unfractionated whole blood collected in Tempus Blood RNA tubes. The source material was whole blood, sampled in connection with sensitization to the hapten diphenylcyclopropenone (DPC). The TCR originated in a woman aged 50 to 60 with alopecia areata. Some clones in this sample may be carry-over from other donors' samples.

The CDR3 has the sequence CASSQEKADTQYF. The DNA sequence follows: TGCGCCAGCAGCCAAGAAAAAGCAGATACGCAGTATTTT. The sequence joins TRBV4-3 to TRBJ2-3; the D gene remains uncertain. CDR1 and CDR2 are read off the germline V gene as LGHNA and YSLEER. Counted from cysteine to phenylalanine, this CDR3 has 13 amino acids. The kept DNA is CDR3 alone, 39 bases in frame from the first base. The junction shows trimming of 0 bases on V and 4 bases on J, plus 5 bases between the germline ends.